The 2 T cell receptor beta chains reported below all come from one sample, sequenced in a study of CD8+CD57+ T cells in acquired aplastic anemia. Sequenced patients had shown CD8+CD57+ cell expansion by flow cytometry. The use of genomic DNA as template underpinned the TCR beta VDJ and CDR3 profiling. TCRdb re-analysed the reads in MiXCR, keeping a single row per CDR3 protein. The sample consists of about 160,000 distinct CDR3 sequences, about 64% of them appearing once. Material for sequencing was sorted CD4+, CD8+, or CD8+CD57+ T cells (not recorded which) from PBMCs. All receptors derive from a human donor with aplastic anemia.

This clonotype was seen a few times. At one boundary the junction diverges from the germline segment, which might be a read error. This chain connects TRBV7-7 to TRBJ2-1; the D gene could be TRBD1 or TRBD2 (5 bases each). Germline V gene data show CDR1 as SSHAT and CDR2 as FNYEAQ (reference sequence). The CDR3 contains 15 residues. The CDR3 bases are TGTGCTAGCAGCCCAGGGACGACCCACATCGATGAGCAGTTCTTC. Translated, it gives CASSPGTTHIDEQFF.

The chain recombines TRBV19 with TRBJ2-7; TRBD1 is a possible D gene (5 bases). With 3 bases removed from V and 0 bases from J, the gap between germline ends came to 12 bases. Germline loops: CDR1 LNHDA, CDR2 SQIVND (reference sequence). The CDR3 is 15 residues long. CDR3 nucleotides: TGTGCCAGTAGTATGGCAGGGATAGGCTCCTACGAGCAGTACTTC. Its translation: CASSMAGIGSYEQYF.